These 8 T cell receptor beta chains originate from one sample sequenced in a study of CD8 T cells in Susac syndrome. RNA in amounts of about 0.5 to 1 ug was reverse transcribed with random hexamers. TCRdb itself ran the immunoSEQ multiplex PCR reads through MiXCR, one entry per CDR3 protein. The sample has 150,000 to 200,000 distinct CDR3 sequences, roughly 95% seen once; the top ten hold about 0.13%. Sequencing used CD4+ T cells from PBMCs. These receptors all come from a human donor with Susac syndrome.

This chain connects TRBV2 to TRBJ2-7, with 9 nucleotides matching TRBD1. This CDR3 has 13 residues. V shed 8 bases and J 3 bases; nucleotides not matched to a gene: 5. CDR1 is SNHLY and CDR2 is FYNNEI in the germline V gene. CDR3 residues: CASLPGQGYEQYF. The CDR3 bases are TGTGCCAGCCTTCCGGGACAGGGCTACGAGCAGTACTTC. The full variable domain, with the rest looked up from reference TRBV2 and TRBJ2-7, is EPEVTQTPSHQVTQMGQEVILRCVPISNHLYFYWYRQILGQKVEFLVSFYNNEISEKSEIFDDQFSVERPDGSNFTLKIRSTKLEDSAMYFCASLPGQGYEQYFGPGTRLTVT.

The count of this clonotype is one. The rearrangement joins TRBV24-1 to TRBJ1-2; 7 positions match TRBD1. Germline V gene lookup returns CDR1 KGHDR and CDR2 SFDVKD. Trimming took 4 bases from V and 3 from J; bases not matched to a gene: 1. This CDR3 comprises 13 residues. The CDR3 DNA follows: TGTGCCACCAGTGACCAGGGGGACTATGGCTACACCTTC. This codes for CATSDQGDYGYTF.

This clonotype is a singleton in its sample. V and J are TRBV11-3 and TRBJ2-1, with 11 bases fitting TRBD2. This CDR3 comprises 16 residues. Germline CDR1 SGHNT, CDR2 YENEEA. V gave up 1 base and J gave up 7 bases; unmatched junction bases: 6. The CDR3 DNA sequence: TGTGCCAGCAGCTTAGTTACGGGACTAGCGGAAAATGAGCAGTTCTTC. Amino acids: CASSLVTGLAENEQFF. The variable domain in full, with the rest retrieved from reference TRBV11-3 and TRBJ2-1, is EAGVVQSPRYKIIEKKQPVAFWCNPISGHNTLYWYLQNLGQGPELLIRYENEEAVDDSQLPKDRFSAERLKGVDSTLKIQPAELGDSAVYLCASSLVTGLAENEQFFGPGTRLTVL.

The V gene is TRBV5-6, the J gene TRBJ2-7; unclear D gene. V gave up 5 bases and J gave up 0 bases, with 15 bases separating them. In germline, CDR1 is SGHDT, CDR2 YYEEEE. The CDR3 covers 15 residues. CDR3 DNA: TGTGCCAGCAGACGATCCCCCGTGGGCTCCTACGAGCAGTACTTC. As protein: CASRRSPVGSYEQYF.

The V gene is TRBV27, the J gene TRBJ2-3, with D uncertain. This CDR3 has 14 residues. V lost 3 bases to trimming and J lost 2 bases, with 9 bases between them. CDR1 is MNHEY, CDR2 SMNVEV, per germline (reference sequence). This CDR3 reads CASSFSRSTDTQYF. In DNA form, the CDR3 reads TGTGCCAGCAGTTTCAGTAGGTCCACAGATACGCAGTATTTT.

This chain links TRBV29-1 with TRBJ2-7; D might be TRBD1 (5 bases). Germline-derived CDR1 and CDR2 are SQVTM and ANQGSEA. The length of the CDR3 is 12 residues. Trimming removed 2 bases at V and 4 bases at J, with 9 bases between. The CDR3 is CSVERSGYEQYF. The CDR3 nucleotides read TGCAGCGTTGAACGTTCAGGGTACGAGCAGTACTTC.

This clonotype was counted a single time. V usage is TRBV30 and J usage is TRBJ2-2; no reliable D call. This CDR3 region has 15 residues. V gave up 2 bases and J gave up 0 bases, with 10 bases separating them. CDR1 is GTSNPN and CDR2 is SVGIG in the germline V gene (reference sequence). CDR3 in amino acids: CAWSPGPTNTGELFF. The CDR3 nucleotides read TGTGCCTGGAGTCCCGGCCCGACGAACACCGGGGAGCTGTTTTTT.

The rearrangement joins TRBV20-1 to TRBJ1-3; no reliable D call. The CDR3 length is 12 residues. V lost 4 bases and J 2 bases, leaving 6 bases between the germline ends. CDR1 and CDR2 (germline): DFQATT, SNEGSKA (reference sequence). The chain's CDR3 is CSANRPGNTIYF. CDR3 coding DNA: TGCAGTGCTAACAGACCTGGAAACACCATATATTTT.